The 18 T cell receptor beta chains in this list originate from one sample, sequenced in a study of cytomegalovirus exposure and HLA in healthy donors. Primers for the PCR totalled 60 Vbeta and 13 Jbeta. Produced via immunoSEQ multiplex PCR; TCRdb's table is partial and in-frame only. This sample has about 150,000 clones, with around 84% found just once. Sequencing used PBMCs. Receptors originate from a boy between 2 and 10 years old in good health and CMV-seronegative.

The chain carries TRBV6-4 and TRBJ2-7; D might be TRBD1 (5 bases). The CDR3 has 13 residues. The germline CDR1 and CDR2 sequences are MRHNA and SNTAGT. With 3 bases removed from V and 6 bases from J, the gap between germline ends came to 12 bases. The CDR3 DNA reads as TGTGCCAGCAGTGAAAGATGGGGCGGCGAGCAGTACTTC. It encodes CASSERWGGEQYF.

This chain uses TRBV28 with TRBJ1-4, with 9 positions matching TRBD1. Germline loops: CDR1 MDHEN, CDR2 SYDVKM. Unmatched junction bases numbered 12, after V lost 3 bases and J lost 10 bases. The CDR3 runs 16 residues. The CDR3 DNA follows: TGTGCCAGCAGTTTCCCCCCGGGACAGGGCTTGGGAAAACTGTTTTTT. Amino acid sequence: CASSFPPGQGLGKLFF.

The table lists this clone with a count of one. V gene TRBV19 combines with J gene TRBJ2-1; 9 nucleotides line up with TRBD2. The length of the CDR3 is 19 residues. V trimming: 3 bases; J trimming: 0 bases; junction bases outside the gene matches: 12. The germline V gene has CDR1 LNHDA and CDR2 SQIVND (reference sequence). The DNA for the CDR3 is TGTGCCAGTAGTATTTCGGGTAGCGGGAGAGGAGGCTCCTACAATGAGCAGTTCTTC. Translated, it gives CASSISGSGRGGSYNEQFF.

This chain links TRBV5-8 with TRBJ1-5; a possible D gene is TRBD1 (5 bases). The germline V gene has CDR1 SGHTS and CDR2 YDEGEE. This CDR3 region has 12 residues. The V and J ends lost 2 bases and 9 bases respectively, with 9 bases between them. The CDR3 region has the DNA TGTGCCAGCAGCTTTCCGGGGGGGCCCCAGCATTTT. Its translation is CASSFPGGPQHF.

This clone was detected only a few times. The CDR3 region is CASSYRDRAYEQYF. The CDR3 nucleotides are TGCGCCAGCAGCTACCGGGACAGGGCCTACGAGCAGTACTTC. The chain joins TRBV4-1 to TRBJ2-7; 9 nucleotides match TRBD1. Germline V gives CDR1 MGHRA, CDR2 YSYEKL. The CDR3 loop spans 14 amino acids. J gave up 2 bases and V 5 bases, and 4 bases lay outside the gene matches.

The gene calls are TRBV5-4 and TRBJ2-5; possible D gene TRBD2, 5 bases. The DNA matches TRBJ2-7 better at its end, which makes the J call doubtful. The CDR3 totals 14 residues. Germline-derived CDR1 and CDR2 are SGHNT and YYREEE (reference sequence). The chain's CDR3 is CASSDKRTFGEQYF. CDR3 bases: TGTGCCAGCAGTGACAAGCGGACTTTTGGCGAGCAGTACTTC.

J is TRBJ1-2 and V is TRBV6-1; D not resolved. This CDR3 region has 14 residues. Germline CDR1 reads MNHNS; CDR2 reads SASEGT. The V and J ends lost 2 bases and 6 bases respectively, with 13 bases between them. CDR3 region: CASSEQVAGNGYTF. As DNA, the CDR3 is TGTGCCAGCAGTGAACAGGTTGCGGGTAATGGCTACACCTTC.

The chain combines TRBV19 with TRBJ1-5; D is perhaps TRBD1 (6 bases). The CDR3 has 13 amino acids. Germline V CDR1 and CDR2: LNHDA, SQIVND (reference sequence). Trimming took off 7 bases at V and 2 bases at J, with 9 bases between the two ends. DNA of the CDR3: TGTGCCAGTATTGGACAGCGCAATCAGCCCCAGCATTTT. The encoded protein is CASIGQRNQPQHF.

V and J are TRBV25-1 and TRBJ1-2; TRBD1 matches 8 bases. V lost 4 bases and J lost 2; bases outside the gene matches: 6. The CDR3 runs 15 residues. Looked up from germline, CDR1 is MGHDK and CDR2 is SYGVNS. CDR3 residues: CASSGRDRKNYGYTF. CDR3 DNA: TGTGCCAGCAGTGGCCGGGACAGGAAAAACTATGGCTACACCTTC.

The rearrangement uses TRBV6-6 and TRBJ1-5; 7 bases are shared with TRBD1. The trim removed 6 bases at V and 0 bases at J, leaving 5 bases unmatched. Germline V gives CDR1 MNHNY, CDR2 SVGAGI (reference sequence). The CDR3 runs to 15 residues. The CDR3 region has the DNA TGTGCCAGCAGGGAGACAGGGAATAGCAATCAGCCCCAGCATTTT. Its protein product is CASRETGNSNQPQHF.

The chain couples TRBV18 to TRBJ2-7, with D uncertain. V was cut by 3 bases and J by 3 bases, with 9 bases left in between. The CDR3 runs to 13 residues. Germline lookup yields CDR1 KGHSH and CDR2 LQKENI. DNA for the CDR3: TGTGCCAGCTCACCGAGGCAGAACTACGAGCAGTACTTC. Amino acids: CASSPRQNYEQYF.

The V and J genes are TRBV2 and TRBJ1-2; 7 bases are a match to TRBD1. Per germline, CDR1 SNHLY and CDR2 FYNNEI. CDR3 length equals 12 residues. Unmatched junction bases numbered 7, after V lost 10 bases and J lost 5 bases. CDR3 bases: TGTGCCACCGTACAGGGGACTTATGGCTACACCTTC. This codes for CATVQGTYGYTF.

The rearrangement uses TRBV6-5 and TRBJ1-2; the match to TRBD1 covers 8 bases. Trimming at V came to 5 bases and at J to 10 bases, leaving 12 bases not matched to a gene. Germline V gene sequence: CDR1 MNHEY, CDR2 SVGAGI. The CDR3 extends over 14 amino acids. CDR3 in amino acids: CASSTNPGGATYTF. The CDR3 coding sequence is TGTGCCAGCAGTACCAACCCAGGGGGCGCAACCTACACCTTC.

J is TRBJ2-3 and V is TRBV4-3, with TRBD2 identical over 8 bases. V lost 2 bases to trimming and J lost 2 bases; unmatched junction nucleotides: 6. The CDR3 is made up of 16 amino acids. Germline-derived CDR1 and CDR2 are LGHNA and YSLEER. CDR3 bases: TGCGCCAGCAGCCAAAAGACTAGCGCCTACACAGATACGCAGTATTTT. Protein product: CASSQKTSAYTDTQYF.

The chain couples TRBV4-1 to TRBJ2-5, with a tentative D call TRBD1 (5 bases). The CDR3 contains 14 residues. Trimming removed 2 bases from V and 5 bases from J, with 12 bases in between. Germline V gives CDR1 MGHRA, CDR2 YSYEKL. The CDR3 region has the DNA TGCGCCAGCAGCCAAATAGGGGTGGGGGAGACCCAGTACTTC. It encodes CASSQIGVGETQYF.

The CDR3: CASSLDGGSYNEQFF. Written as DNA, the CDR3 is TGTGCCAGCAGCTTAGACGGGGGCTCCTACAATGAGCAGTTCTTC. The rearrangement links TRBV11-3 to TRBJ2-1; TRBD2 might be the D (6 bases). Trimming took off 0 bases at V and 0 bases at J, with 6 bases between the two ends. CDR3 length: 15 residues. From germline, CDR1 is SGHNT and CDR2 YENEEA.

The V gene is TRBV6-6, the J gene TRBJ1-1, with D perhaps matching TRBD1 (5 bases). The germline V gene has CDR1 MNHNY and CDR2 SVGAGI (reference sequence). V gave up 10 bases and J gave up 2 bases, with 20 bases separating them. The CDR3 loop spans 15 amino acids. Here the CDR3 DNA reads TGTGCCAAGAGGTACGCCGGACACGATAACACTGAAGCTTTCTTT. As protein: CAKRYAGHDNTEAFF.

The V call is TRBV7-9, the J call TRBJ2-7; TRBD1 might be the D (5 bases). CDR3 length: 14 amino acids. The V gene's germline CDR1 is SEHNR and CDR2 FQNEAQ (reference sequence). V dropped 1 base and J dropped 2 bases, with 9 bases sitting between them. The CDR3 is CASSLGGAPYEQYF. CDR3 coding DNA: TGTGCCAGCAGCTTAGGTGGGGCTCCCTACGAGCAGTACTTC.